Listed here are 10 T cell receptor beta chains from one sample, sequenced in a study of cytomegalovirus exposure and HLA in healthy donors. A multiplex PCR was run with 60 Vbeta primers and 13 Jbeta primers. Clones were sequenced by immunoSEQ multiplex PCR, and TCRdb holds only the in-frame ones, with some missing. This table holds 150,000 to 200,000 clones, over 80% found once. Sequencing was performed on PBMCs. Receptors originate from a man in his forties in good health and CMV-seropositive.

The chain uses TRBV5-1 and TRBJ1-6; D is uncertain. Germline CDR1 and CDR2: SGHRS and YFSETQ. The V and J ends lost 4 bases and 5 bases respectively, with 16 bases between them. The CDR3 extends over 16 amino acids. CDR3 nucleotides: TGCGCCAGCAGCGAAAACCCGGGATCAGATAATTCACCCCTCCACTTT. It is translated as CASSENPGSDNSPLHF. The full variable domain, in which reference TRBV5-1 and TRBJ1-6 provide the parts outside the CDR3, is KAGVTQTPRYLIKTRGQQVTLSCSPISGHRSVSWYQQTPGQGLQFLFEYFSETQRNKGNFPGRFSGRQFSNSRSEMNVSTLELGDSALYLCASSENPGSDNSPLHFGNGTRLTVT.

The chain employs TRBV2 and TRBJ2-1, with TRBD2 as a possible D gene (6 bases). Germline V gene sequence: CDR1 SNHLY, CDR2 FYNNEI. V was trimmed by 5 bases and J by 3 bases, leaving 11 bases between them. The CDR3 is made up of 14 amino acids. The CDR3 protein is CASSQTGGYNEQFF. The CDR3 DNA reads TGTGCCAGCAGTCAAACCGGGGGCTACAATGAGCAGTTCTTC.

The V call is TRBV6-5, the J call TRBJ2-5, with D maybe TRBD2 (6 bases). Germline lookup yields CDR1 MNHEY and CDR2 SVGAGI. The CDR3 totals 14 residues. V shed 2 bases and J shed 6 bases, with 13 bases lying between them. The CDR3 protein is CASSYVREVKTQYF. In nucleotides, the CDR3 is TGTGCCAGCAGTTACGTTAGGGAGGTAAAGACCCAGTACTTC.

This sequence joins TRBV19 and TRBJ2-1; 9 nucleotides align to TRBD1. CDR3 length: 14 amino acids. Germline CDR1 and CDR2: LNHDA and SQIVND (reference sequence). V lost 5 bases to trimming and J lost 6 bases; unmatched junction nucleotides: 5. The CDR3 reads CASSFNRGLNEQFF. CDR3 coding DNA: TGTGCCAGTAGTTTTAACAGGGGGCTCAATGAGCAGTTCTTC. Together with reference TRBV19 and TRBJ2-1, the CDR3 gives the full variable domain: DGGITQSPKYLFRKEGQNVTLSCEQNLNHDAMYWYRQDPGQGLRLIYYSQIVNDFQKGDIAEGYSVSREKKESFPLTVTSAQKNPTAFYLCASSFNRGLNEQFFGPGTRLTVL.

The chain combines TRBV20-1 with TRBJ2-5, with no clear D. Trimming took 3 bases from V and 5 from J, leaving 7 bases between them. Germline V gives CDR1 DFQATT, CDR2 SNEGSKA (reference sequence). The CDR3 loop spans 11 amino acids. The CDR3 sequence: CSARALETQYF. The CDR3 coding sequence is TGCAGTGCTAGGGCCCTTGAGACCCAGTACTTC.

This chain joins TRBV4-1 and TRBJ2-7; 8 bases match TRBD2. V was clipped by 0 bases and J by 3 bases; unmatched bases: 4. The CDR3 has 15 residues. Per the germline V gene, CDR1 is MGHRA and CDR2 is YSYEKL. The CDR3 DNA is TGCGCCAGCAGCCAAGATAAGCGGGAGTACTACGAGCAGTACTTC. Translating it yields CASSQDKREYYEQYF.

This chain links TRBV7-9 with TRBJ2-7; 8 nucleotides agree with TRBD2. V shed 6 bases, J shed 4 bases, and the junction held 2 bases outside the gene matches. The CDR3 loop spans 12 amino acids. Germline V gene sequence: CDR1 SEHNR, CDR2 FQNEAQ (reference sequence). The CDR3 spells CASSAGGYEQYF. The CDR3 nucleotides read TGTGCCAGCAGTGCGGGAGGATACGAGCAGTACTTC.

The CDR3, as DNA: TGTGCCAGCACGATGCAGGGGTTGAATGGCTACACCTTC. Its protein is CASTMQGLNGYTF. J is TRBJ1-2 and V is TRBV28, with D perhaps matching TRBD1 (6 bases). V lost 7 bases, J lost 6 bases, and 15 bases lay in between. The CDR3 spans 13 residues. CDR1 is MDHEN and CDR2 is SYDVKM in the germline V gene.

The chain has TRBV30 and TRBJ2-2; D not certain. The CDR3 has 13 amino acids. Germline assignment: CDR1 GTSNPN and CDR2 SVGIG (reference sequence). V lost 0 bases and J 8 bases, leaving 10 bases between the germline ends. CDR3 in DNA: TGTGCCTGGAGTGTACCACTAAGTGGGGAGCTGTTTTTT. It is translated as CAWSVPLSGELFF.

The gene calls are TRBV9 and TRBJ1-4; perhaps TRBD1 as D (6 bases). This CDR3 is 15 amino acids long. V lost 0 bases, J lost 7 bases, and 13 bases lay in between. Germline V gene sequence: CDR1 SGDLS, CDR2 YYNGEE. The CDR3 DNA reads as TGTGCCAGCAGCGTAGGTGTAGGGGGGGGTGAAAAACTGTTTTTT. It translates to CASSVGVGGGEKLFF.